Following are 20 T cell receptor beta chains from one sample sequenced in a study of early T cells in non-severe SARS-CoV-2 infection. MiXCR, run by TCRdb on the 5' RACE reads, gives a single entry per CDR3 protein. This sample has about 71,000 distinct CDR3 sequences, with about an eighth found just once. Sequencing input: whole blood. These receptors were obtained from an adult who was a healthcare worker with PCR-confirmed SARS-CoV-2 infection or an uninfected control (not recorded which).

This clonotype has at least ten counts. The rearrangement joins TRBV5-6 to TRBJ2-5, with TRBD2 as a possible D gene (6 bases). Germline assignment: CDR1 SGHDT and CDR2 YYEEEE. Deletions cut 4 bases from V and 4 bases from J, with 11 bases between. This CDR3 comprises 13 residues. CDR3 nucleotides: TGTGCCAGCAGCGAAGCGGGCACAGAGACCCAGTACTTC. As protein: CASSEAGTETQYF.

This clonotype has only a few counts. The chain employs TRBV3-1 and TRBJ2-2; the D gene is possibly TRBD2 (5 bases). Germline V gives CDR1 LGHDT, CDR2 YNNKEL (reference sequence). The CDR3 sequence is 16 residues long. Trimming removed 4 bases from V and 2 bases from J, with 14 bases in between. CDR3 loop: CASSPGAPGNTGELFF. In nucleotides, the CDR3 is TGTGCCAGCAGCCCAGGAGCCCCGGGAAACACCGGGGAGCTGTTTTTT. The whole variable domain, remainder taken from reference TRBV3-1 and TRBJ2-2, is DTAVSQTPKYLVTQMGNDKSIKCEQNLGHDTMYWYKQDSKKFLKIMFSYNNKELIINETVPNRFSPKSPDKAHLNLHINSLELGDSAVYFCASSPGAPGNTGELFFGEGSRLTVL.

This clonotype was recorded at least ten times. The chain is built from TRBV6-5 and TRBJ2-7, with 8 positions matching TRBD2. V trimming: 0 bases; J trimming: 0 bases; junction bases outside the gene matches: 10. This CDR3 comprises 18 residues. CDR1 MNHEY and CDR2 SVGAGI come from the germline V gene. In DNA, the CDR3 is TGTGCCAGCAGTTACTCACCGGGGGGGCCTGTCTCCTCCTACGAGCAGTACTTC. Amino acid sequence: CASSYSPGGPVSSYEQYF.

This clonotype was counted at least ten times. V gene TRBV14 combines with J gene TRBJ1-1; 7 bases match TRBD1. V was pared by 6 bases and J by 7 bases, with 11 bases of the junction left unmatched. CDR1 is SGHDN and CDR2 is FVKESK in the germline V gene. This CDR3 is built from 14 residues. CDR3 residues: CASSFTQGRGEAFF. The CDR3 DNA reads TGTGCCAGCAGTTTTACACAGGGGAGAGGTGAAGCTTTCTTT.

The chain carries TRBV12-3 or TRBV12-4 and TRBJ1-5, with D perhaps matching TRBD1 (5 bases). V lost 6 bases and J 3 bases, leaving 15 bases between the germline ends. The CDR3 extends over 15 amino acids. The CDR3 region has the DNA TGTGCCAGCAGCCTCGCCGGGGGGAACAATCAGCCCCAGCATTTT. Amino acids: CASSLAGGNNQPQHF.

This clonotype was seen ten or more times. The rearrangement links TRBV13 to TRBJ2-3; 10 bases agree with TRBD2. V shed 5 bases, J shed 0 bases, and the junction held 5 bases outside the gene matches. Germline CDR1 reads PRHDT; CDR2 reads FYEKMQ (reference sequence). The CDR3 sequence is 16 residues long. The CDR3 DNA is TGTGCCAGCAGCCCACTAGCGGGGACCAGCACAGATACGCAGTATTTT. Amino acids: CASSPLAGTSTDTQYF.

In this sample, this clonotype turned up many times. This chain joins TRBV6-5 and TRBJ2-3; TRBD2 might be the D (6 bases). The V end lost 5 bases, the J end lost 3 bases, and 9 bases lay between the germline ends. The CDR3 sequence is 13 residues long. CDR1 MNHEY and CDR2 SVGAGI come from the germline V gene. The CDR3 protein is CASSRGRTDTQYF. CDR3 bases: TGTGCCAGCAGTCGGGGGAGGACAGATACGCAGTATTTT.

The rearrangement links TRBV30 to TRBJ2-3; TRBD1 aligns across 7 bases. This CDR3 is built from 14 residues. V lost 4 bases and J lost 4; bases outside the gene matches: 8. The germline CDR1 and CDR2 sequences are GTSNPN and SVGIG (reference sequence). DNA of the CDR3: TGTGCCTGGAAACAGGGGAATGGCGCAGATACGCAGTATTTT. Its protein is CAWKQGNGADTQYF.

This clonotype came up a few times. The chain carries TRBV2 and TRBJ1-5, with no clear D. Germline V gene lookup returns CDR1 SNHLY and CDR2 FYNNEI. V was cut by 4 bases and J by 1 base, with 5 bases left in between. The CDR3 has 13 amino acids. The CDR3 nucleotides read TGTGCCAGCAGTGGACTGAGCAATCAGCCCCAGCATTTT. It codes for CASSGLSNQPQHF.

This clonotype came up many times. The chain uses TRBV29-1 and TRBJ1-2; 7 bases map to TRBD1. The CDR3 covers 13 residues. Per the germline V gene, CDR1 is SQVTM and CDR2 is ANQGSEA. J gave up 5 bases and V 2 bases, and 5 bases lay outside the gene matches. As DNA, the CDR3 is TGCAGCGTTGAACAGGGGGAAGGGTATGGCTACACCTTC. Translating it yields CSVEQGEGYGYTF.

The chain employs TRBV20-1 and TRBJ2-2, with 7 bases lining up with TRBD1. The germline CDR1 and CDR2 sequences are DFQATT and SNEGSKA (reference sequence). CDR3 length equals 14 residues. V trimming: 7 bases; J trimming: 4 bases; junction bases outside the gene matches: 9. The CDR3 DNA is TGCAGTGTCCAGGGGGTATCGAGCACCGGGGAGCTGTTTTTT. Translating gives CSVQGVSSTGELFF.

This clonotype was counted between two and nine times. V usage is TRBV28 and J usage is TRBJ1-1; D ambiguous. The ends were cut back, 6 bases at V and 1 base at J, with 6 bases in the middle. Germline V lookup: CDR1 MDHEN, CDR2 SYDVKM. The CDR3 runs to 12 residues. CDR3 nucleotide sequence: TGTGCCAGCAGAGTCGGGAACACTGAAGCTTTCTTT. It translates to CASRVGNTEAFF.

The J gene is TRBJ2-7, the V gene TRBV30; TRBD1 agrees at 7 bases. Germline trimming cut 3 bases from V and 5 bases from J; bases unmatched to any gene: 10. CDR1 is GTSNPN, CDR2 SVGIG, per germline (reference sequence). This CDR3 is built from 14 residues. The CDR3 DNA is TGTGCCTGGAGCCAGAGGACAGGTTTCCACGAGCAGTACTTC. This encodes CAWSQRTGFHEQYF.

This sequence joins TRBV20-1 and TRBJ1-4; D not resolved. The germline V gene has CDR1 DFQATT and CDR2 SNEGSKA (reference sequence). This CDR3 is built from 16 residues. The V end was cut by 3 bases, the J end by 0 bases, with 14 bases between. CDR3 DNA: TGCAGTGCTAGTGGAAGGGTCGCCGCAACTAATGAAAAACTGTTTTTT. Its translation is CSASGRVAATNEKLFF.

This clonotype was seen a few times. The rearrangement joins TRBV10-3 to TRBJ2-1; 7 bases are a match to TRBD2. The junction had 9 bases not matched to a gene; V was cut back by 6 bases and J by 7 bases. The CDR3 sequence is 14 residues long. Germline V lookup: CDR1 ENHRY, CDR2 SYGVKD. CDR3 protein: CAIRPHAGVNEQFF. CDR3 nucleotides: TGTGCCATCAGACCACATGCGGGGGTGAATGAGCAGTTCTTC.

The J gene is TRBJ1-1, the V gene TRBV7-2; D remains unclear. Germline-derived CDR1 and CDR2 are SGHTA and FQGNSA. Trimming left V 1 base short and J 1 base short, with 7 bases between. The CDR3 sequence is 14 residues long. The CDR3 spells CASSLDVENTEAFF. As DNA, the CDR3 is TGTGCCAGCAGCTTAGATGTCGAGAACACTGAAGCTTTCTTT.

The chain carries TRBV6-6 and TRBJ1-6; 8 nucleotides agree with TRBD1. This CDR3 contains 15 residues. V shed 5 bases and J 8 bases; nucleotides not matched to a gene: 8. Germline CDR1 MNHNY, CDR2 SVGAGI (reference sequence). The CDR3 bases are TGTGCCAGCAGTGAGACCGGGACAGGCGATTCACCCCTCCACTTT. This encodes CASSETGTGDSPLHF.

This clonotype appeared many times. This chain connects TRBV29-1 to TRBJ2-3, with D possibly being TRBD1 or TRBD2 (5 bases each). Trimming took off 6 bases at V and 2 bases at J, with 6 bases between the two ends. The germline CDR1 and CDR2 sequences are SQVTM and ANQGSEA. This CDR3 has 11 amino acids. The CDR3 spells CSVGTTDTQYF. In DNA form, the CDR3 reads TGCAGCGTCGGGACCACAGATACGCAGTATTTT.

The table lists this clonotype with a few counts. The genes are TRBV12-3 or TRBV12-4 and TRBJ1-6; 7 bases are a match to TRBD1. This CDR3 is built from 17 residues. The V and J ends lost 6 bases and 9 bases, in that order; junction bases with no gene match: 17. For the CDR3, the DNA is TGTGCCAGCAGCTCCTTAGGCAGGGGGGTTCTCGGTTCACCCCTCCACTTT. This translates into CASSSLGRGVLGSPLHF.

This chain joins TRBV6-2 or TRBV6-3 and TRBJ2-1; no reliable D call. Germline V CDR1 and CDR2: MNHEY, SVGEGT. CDR3 length: 14 residues. V dropped 7 bases and J dropped 7 bases, with 17 bases sitting between them. The CDR3 sequence: CASIEAPPPNEQFF. The DNA of the CDR3 is TGTGCCAGCATCGAGGCGCCCCCGCCGAATGAGCAGTTCTTC.